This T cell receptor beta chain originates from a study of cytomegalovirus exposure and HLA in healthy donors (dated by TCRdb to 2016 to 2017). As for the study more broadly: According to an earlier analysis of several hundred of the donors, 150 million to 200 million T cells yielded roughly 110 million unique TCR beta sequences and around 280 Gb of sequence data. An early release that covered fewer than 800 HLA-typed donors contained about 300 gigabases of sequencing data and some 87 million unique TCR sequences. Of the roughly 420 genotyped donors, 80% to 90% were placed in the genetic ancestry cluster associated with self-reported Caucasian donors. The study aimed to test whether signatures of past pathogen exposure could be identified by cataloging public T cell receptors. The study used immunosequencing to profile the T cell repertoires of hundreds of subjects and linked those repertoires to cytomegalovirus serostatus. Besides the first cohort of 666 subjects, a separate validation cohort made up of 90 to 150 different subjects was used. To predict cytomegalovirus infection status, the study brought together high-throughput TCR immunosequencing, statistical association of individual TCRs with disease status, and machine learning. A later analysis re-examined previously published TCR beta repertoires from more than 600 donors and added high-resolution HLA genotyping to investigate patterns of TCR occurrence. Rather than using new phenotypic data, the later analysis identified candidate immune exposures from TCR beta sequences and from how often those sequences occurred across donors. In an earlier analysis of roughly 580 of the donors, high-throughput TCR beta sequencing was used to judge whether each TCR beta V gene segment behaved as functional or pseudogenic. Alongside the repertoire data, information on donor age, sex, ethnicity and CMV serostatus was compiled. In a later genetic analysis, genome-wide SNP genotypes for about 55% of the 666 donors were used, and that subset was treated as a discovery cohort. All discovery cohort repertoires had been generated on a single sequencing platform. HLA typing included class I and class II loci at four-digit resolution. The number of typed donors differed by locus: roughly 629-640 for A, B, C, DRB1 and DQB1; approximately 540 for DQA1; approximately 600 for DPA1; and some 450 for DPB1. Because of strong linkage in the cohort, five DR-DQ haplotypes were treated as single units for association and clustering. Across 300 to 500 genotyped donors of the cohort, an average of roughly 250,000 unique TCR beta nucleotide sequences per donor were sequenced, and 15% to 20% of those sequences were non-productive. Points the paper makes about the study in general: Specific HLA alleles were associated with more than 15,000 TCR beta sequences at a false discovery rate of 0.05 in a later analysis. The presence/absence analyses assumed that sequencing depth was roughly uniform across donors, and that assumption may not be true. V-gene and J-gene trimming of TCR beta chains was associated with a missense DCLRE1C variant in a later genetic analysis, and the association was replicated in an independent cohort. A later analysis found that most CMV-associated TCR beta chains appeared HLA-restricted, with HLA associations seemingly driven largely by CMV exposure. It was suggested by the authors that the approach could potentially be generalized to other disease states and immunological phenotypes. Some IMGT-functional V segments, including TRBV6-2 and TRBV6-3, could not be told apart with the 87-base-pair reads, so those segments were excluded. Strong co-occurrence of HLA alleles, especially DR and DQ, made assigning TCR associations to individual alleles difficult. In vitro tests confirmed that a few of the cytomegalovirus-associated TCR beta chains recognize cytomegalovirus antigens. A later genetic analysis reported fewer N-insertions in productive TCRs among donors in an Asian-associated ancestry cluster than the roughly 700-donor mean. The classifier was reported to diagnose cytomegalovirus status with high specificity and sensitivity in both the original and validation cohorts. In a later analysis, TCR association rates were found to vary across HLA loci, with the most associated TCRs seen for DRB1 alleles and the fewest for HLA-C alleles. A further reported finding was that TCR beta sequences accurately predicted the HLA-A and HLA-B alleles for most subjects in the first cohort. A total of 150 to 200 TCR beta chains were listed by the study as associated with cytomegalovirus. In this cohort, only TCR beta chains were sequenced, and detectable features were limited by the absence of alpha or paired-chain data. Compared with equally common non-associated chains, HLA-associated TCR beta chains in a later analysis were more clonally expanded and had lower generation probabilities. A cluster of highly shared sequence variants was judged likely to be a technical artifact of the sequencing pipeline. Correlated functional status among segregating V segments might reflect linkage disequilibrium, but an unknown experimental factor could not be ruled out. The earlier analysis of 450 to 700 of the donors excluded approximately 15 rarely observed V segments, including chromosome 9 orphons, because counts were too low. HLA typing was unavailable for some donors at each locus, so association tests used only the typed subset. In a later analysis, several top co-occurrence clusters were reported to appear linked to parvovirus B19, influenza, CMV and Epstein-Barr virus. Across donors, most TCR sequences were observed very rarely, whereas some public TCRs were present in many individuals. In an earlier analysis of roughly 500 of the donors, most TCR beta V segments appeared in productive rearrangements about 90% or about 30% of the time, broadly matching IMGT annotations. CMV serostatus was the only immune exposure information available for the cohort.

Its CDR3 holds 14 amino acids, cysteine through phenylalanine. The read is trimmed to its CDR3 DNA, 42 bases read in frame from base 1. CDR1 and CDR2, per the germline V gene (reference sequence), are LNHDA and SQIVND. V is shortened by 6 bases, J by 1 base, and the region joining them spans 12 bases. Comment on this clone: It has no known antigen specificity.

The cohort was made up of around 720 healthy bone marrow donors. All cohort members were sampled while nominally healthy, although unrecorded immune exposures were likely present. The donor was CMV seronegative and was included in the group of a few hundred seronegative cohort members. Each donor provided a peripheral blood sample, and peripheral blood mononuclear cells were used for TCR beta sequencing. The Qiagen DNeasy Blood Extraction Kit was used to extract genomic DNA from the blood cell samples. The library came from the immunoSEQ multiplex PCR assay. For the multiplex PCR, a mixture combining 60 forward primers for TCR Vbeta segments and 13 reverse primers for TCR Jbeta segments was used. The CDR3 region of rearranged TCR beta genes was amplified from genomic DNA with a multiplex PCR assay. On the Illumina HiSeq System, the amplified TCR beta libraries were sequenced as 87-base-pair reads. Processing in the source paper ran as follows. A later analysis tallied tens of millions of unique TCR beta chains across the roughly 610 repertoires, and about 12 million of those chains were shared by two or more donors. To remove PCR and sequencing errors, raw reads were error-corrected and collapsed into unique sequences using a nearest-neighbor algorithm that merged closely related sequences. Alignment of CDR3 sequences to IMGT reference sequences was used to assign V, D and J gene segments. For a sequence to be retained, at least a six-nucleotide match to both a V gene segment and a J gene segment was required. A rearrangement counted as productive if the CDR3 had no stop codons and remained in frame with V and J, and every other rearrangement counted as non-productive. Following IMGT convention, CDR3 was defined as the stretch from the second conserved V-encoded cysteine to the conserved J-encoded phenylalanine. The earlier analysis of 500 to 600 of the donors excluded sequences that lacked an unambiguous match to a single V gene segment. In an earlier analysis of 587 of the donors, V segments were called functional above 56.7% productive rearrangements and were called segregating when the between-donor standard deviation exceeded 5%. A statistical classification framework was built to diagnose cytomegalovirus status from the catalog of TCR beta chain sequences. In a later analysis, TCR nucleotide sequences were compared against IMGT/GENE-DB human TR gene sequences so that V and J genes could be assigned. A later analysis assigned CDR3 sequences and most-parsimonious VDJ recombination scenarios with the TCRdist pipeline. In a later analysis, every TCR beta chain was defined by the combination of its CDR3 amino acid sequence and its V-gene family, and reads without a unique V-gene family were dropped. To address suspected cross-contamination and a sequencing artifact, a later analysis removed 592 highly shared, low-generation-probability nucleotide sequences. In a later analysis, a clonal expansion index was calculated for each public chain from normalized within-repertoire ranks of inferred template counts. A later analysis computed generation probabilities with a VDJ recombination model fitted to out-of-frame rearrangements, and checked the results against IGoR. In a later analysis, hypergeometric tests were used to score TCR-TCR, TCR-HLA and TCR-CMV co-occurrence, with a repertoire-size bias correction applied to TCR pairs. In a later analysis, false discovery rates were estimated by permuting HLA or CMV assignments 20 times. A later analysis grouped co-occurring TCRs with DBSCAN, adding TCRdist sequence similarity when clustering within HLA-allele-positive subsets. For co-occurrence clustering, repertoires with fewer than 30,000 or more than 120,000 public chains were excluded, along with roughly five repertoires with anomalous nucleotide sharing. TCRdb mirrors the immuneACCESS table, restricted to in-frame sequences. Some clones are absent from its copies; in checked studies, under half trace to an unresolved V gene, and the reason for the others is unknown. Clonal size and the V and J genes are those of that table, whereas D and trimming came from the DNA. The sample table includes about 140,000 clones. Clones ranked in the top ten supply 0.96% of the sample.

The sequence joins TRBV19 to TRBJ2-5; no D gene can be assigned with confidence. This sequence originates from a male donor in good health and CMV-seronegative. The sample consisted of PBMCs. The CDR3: CASSTTGSQETQYF. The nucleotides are TGTGCCAGTAGCACCACCGGGTCCCAAGAGACCCAGTACTTC.